This TCR beta chain came from a study of blood T cell repertoires in COVID-19. CDR1 is MDHEN, CDR2 SYDVKM, per germline. The V and J ends lost 8 bases and 8 bases respectively, with 9 bases between them. The CDR3 spans 11 residues. Under the authors' procedure: Amplification from reference gene primers served as the basis for estimated nucleated cell counts. The table came from immunoSEQ multiplex PCR; TCRdb's copy has only in-frame clones and leaves some out. V and J calls plus clone size are reproduced from that table; the DNA served to infer D and trimming. The table lists 650,000 to 800,000 clones, more than 80% of them singletons.

This sequence joins TRBV28 and TRBJ2-2; D uncertain. This sequence originates from a woman aged 18-29 years with acute or convalescent COVID-19. Sequences were obtained from peripheral blood. CDR3 loop: CASGLFGELFF. The CDR3 DNA is TGTGCCAGCGGCCTCTTTGGGGAGCTGTTTTTT. The complete variable domain, with remaining parts taken from reference TRBV28 and TRBJ2-2, reads DVKVTQSSRYLVKRTGEKVFLECVQDMDHENMFWYRQDPGLGLRLIYFSYDVKMKEKGDIPEGYSVSREKKERFSLILESASTNQTSMYLCASGLFGELFFGEGSRLTVL.